A selection of T cell receptor beta chains follows, all from one sample in a study of blood T cell repertoires in COVID-19. The protocol was immunoSEQ multiplex PCR, while the TCRdb copy is restricted to in-frame clones and leaves out a portion. The sample records about 220,000 clones, 80% to 85% being singletons. The specimen sequenced was peripheral blood. Every receptor here comes from a woman in her sixties or seventies with acute or convalescent COVID-19. Both conserved end residues are part of each CDR3. Fields, in order: D gene, clone size, V gene, J gene, CDR3 DNA, CDR3 protein. D genes are given only for firm matches. Clone size is shown for a subset of rows, as once, few, many or a class of expanded clone.

>TRBD1|-|TRBV3-1/TRBV3-2|TRBJ1-4
TGTGCCAGCAGCCAAGAAACCCAGGGGGCAGAAAAACTGTTTTTT
CASSQETQGAEKLFF
>-|-|TRBV4-1|TRBJ1-6
TGCGCCAGCAGCCAAGGCAGTTCACCCCTCCACTTT
CASSQGSSPLHF
>-|-|TRBV11-2|TRBJ1-2
TGTGCCAGCAGCTTAGATTCAGGGCTTGGTTATGGCTACACCTTC
CASSLDSGLGYGYTF
>-|-|TRBV19|TRBJ2-7
TGTGCCAGTAGTATAGTCGGCAGGCCGACCTACGAGCAGTACTTC
CASSIVGRPTYEQYF
>TRBD1|-|TRBV5-4|TRBJ1-1
TGTGCCAGCAGCTTTTACAGGGGGCGTATGAACACTGAAGCTTTCTTT
CASSFYRGRMNTEAFF
>TRBD1|-|TRBV15|TRBJ1-2
TGTGCCACCAGCAGTCAGACAGGGATTCGCTATGGCTACACCTTC
CATSSQTGIRYGYTF
>TRBD2|-|TRBV7-8|TRBJ2-3
TGTGCCAGCAGCTCCCGAACTAGCGGGGGGTTAGATACGCAGTATTTT
CASSSRTSGGLDTQYF
>-|-|TRBV5-8|TRBJ1-2
TGTGCCAGCAGCCGTGACGGAGTCTATGGCTACACCTTC
CASSRDGVYGYTF
>TRBD2|-|TRBV6-5|TRBJ2-7
TGTGCCAGCAGTTACAGTAGCGGGGGGGCCCACGAGCAGTACTTC
CASSYSSGGAHEQYF
>-|-|TRBV5-1|TRBJ2-1
TGCGCCAGCAGCTTGACAGGGTACAATGAGCAGTTCTTC
CASSLTGYNEQFF
>-|-|TRBV3-1/TRBV3-2|TRBJ2-5
TGTGCCAGCAGTCCCTATCCGGGGGAGGAGACCCAGTACTTC
CASSPYPGEETQYF
>TRBD1|-|TRBV3-1/TRBV3-2|TRBJ1-3
TGTGCCAGCAGCCTGCGGACAGGCTGGGGAAACACCATATATTTT
CASSLRTGWGNTIYF
>-|-|TRBV18|TRBJ1-3
TGTGCCCGCATCCAGAAGGAGGTAGCTGGAAACACCATATATTTT
CARIQKEVAGNTIYF
>-|-|TRBV29-1|TRBJ1-2
TGCAGCGTTGGGAAGGGAGATGGCTACACCTTC
CSVGKGDGYTF
>-|-|TRBV9|TRBJ1-2
TGTGCCAGCAGCGGAAGCCTCTACAGGAGTAACTATGGCTACACCTTC
CASSGSLYRSNYGYTF
>-|once|TRBV6-6|TRBJ2-1
TGTGCCTGCGGACAGCCTCACAATGAGCAGTTCTTC
CACGQPHNEQFF
>TRBD1|-|TRBV4-1|TRBJ2-3
TGCGCCAGCAGCAGGGACAGGACAGATACGCAGTATTTT
CASSRDRTDTQYF
>TRBD1|-|TRBV5-1|TRBJ2-5
TGCGCCAGCAGCCCAGGACAGGGGCAAGAGACCCAGTACTTC
CASSPGQGQETQYF
>-|-|TRBV5-1|TRBJ1-2
TGCGCCAGCAGCTGGCGTTTGGGGGGCTATGGCTACACCTTC
CASSWRLGGYGYTF
>-|-|TRBV2|TRBJ2-3
TGTGCCAGCAGTGAAATATTAGCCGCAGGGAATAGCACAGATACGCAGTATTTT
CASSEILAAGNSTDTQYF
>-|few|TRBV15|TRBJ2-7
TGTGCCACCAGCAGAGCCTCAGGGAACGAGCAGTACTTC
CATSRASGNEQYF
>-|-|TRBV4-1|TRBJ1-4
TGCGCCAGCAGCCACCGGGGCGTAGGGAGGGGAACTAATGAAAAACTGTTTTTT
CASSHRGVGRGTNEKLFF